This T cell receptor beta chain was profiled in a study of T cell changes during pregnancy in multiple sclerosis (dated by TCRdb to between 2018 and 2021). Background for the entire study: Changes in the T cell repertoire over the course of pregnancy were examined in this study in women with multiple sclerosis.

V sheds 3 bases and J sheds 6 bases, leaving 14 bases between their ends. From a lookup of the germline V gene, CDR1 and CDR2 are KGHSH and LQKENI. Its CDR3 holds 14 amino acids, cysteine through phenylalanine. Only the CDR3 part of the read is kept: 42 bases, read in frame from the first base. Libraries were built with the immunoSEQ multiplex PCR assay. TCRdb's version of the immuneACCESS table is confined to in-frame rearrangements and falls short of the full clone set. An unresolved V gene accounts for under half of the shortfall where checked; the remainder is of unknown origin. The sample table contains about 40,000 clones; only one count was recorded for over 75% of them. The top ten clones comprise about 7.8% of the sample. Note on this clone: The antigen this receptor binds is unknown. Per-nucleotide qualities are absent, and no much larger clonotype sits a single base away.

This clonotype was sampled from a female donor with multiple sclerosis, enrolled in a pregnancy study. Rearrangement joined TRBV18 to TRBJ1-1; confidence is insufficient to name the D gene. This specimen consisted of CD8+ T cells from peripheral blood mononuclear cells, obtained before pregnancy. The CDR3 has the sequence CASSPSSGVPEAFF. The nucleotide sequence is TGTGCCAGCTCACCCAGTTCCGGGGTACCTGAAGCTTTCTTT. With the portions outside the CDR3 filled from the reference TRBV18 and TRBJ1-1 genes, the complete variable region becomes NAGVMQNPRHLVRRRGQEARLRCSPMKGHSHVYWYRQLPEEGLKFMVYLQKENIIDESGMPKERFSAEFPKEGPSILRIQQVVRGDSAAYFCASSPSSGVPEAFFGQGTRLTVV.